Included here is one TCR beta chain sequence, with context. The CDR3 is 17 amino acids. Germline V gene data show CDR1 as KGHDR and CDR2 as SFDVKD. Trimming cost V 0 bases and J 3 bases; bases outside gene matches: 6. The sample belongs to a study of blood T cell repertoires in COVID-19. Turning to the study itself: The United States, Italy and Spain were the sources of the acute and convalescent COVID-19 samples. In each case, the material was cDNA or gDNA derived from T cells, B-cell-depleted T cells, or PBMCs.

Original analysis: Using reference gene primer amplification, nucleated cell counts were estimated. Measured with immunoSEQ multiplex PCR; TCRdb has only the in-frame clones, and not every one. V, J and clone size reflect that table, while D and trimming were determined from the DNA. In the table there are 150,000 to 200,000 clones, 86% of which are singletons. J is TRBJ2-1 and V is TRBV24-1; 8 bases line up with TRBD2. The sample consisted of peripheral blood. The origin of this receptor is a man in his 60s with acute or convalescent COVID-19. The CDR3 DNA is TGTGCCACCAGTGATTTGCAGCCCGGGAGGGACTACAATGAGCAGTTCTTC. Translation: CATSDLQPGRDYNEQFF.